A selection of T cell receptor beta chains follows, all from one sample in a study of blood T cell repertoires in COVID-19. TCRdb's copy holds only in-frame clones and misses some; the assay was immunoSEQ multiplex PCR. This sample has 80,000 to 90,000 clones, with roughly 82% found just once. The sample taken for sequencing was peripheral blood. Source of these receptors: a woman older than 75 with acute or convalescent COVID-19. Both conserved end residues are part of each CDR3. A D gene is named only where the DNA matches it firmly. Part of the rows lack a size; the others show once, few, many or a class for expanded clones.

d_call,j_call,clone_size,cdr3_length,v_call,cdr3_aa,cdr3_nt
-,TRBJ2-3,-,14,TRBV6-5,CASSTGTRTDTQYF,TGTGCCAGCAGTACAGGGACACGCACAGATACGCAGTATTTT
-,TRBJ1-5,-,15,TRBV28,CASSFGPRSGGTQHF,TGTGCCAGCAGCTTTGGCCCTCGGAGCGGTGGGACCCAGCATTTT
-,TRBJ2-3,-,15,TRBV6-2/TRBV6-3,CASSTRRGSTDTQYF,TGTGCCAGCAGTACGAGGCGGGGCAGCACAGATACGCAGTATTTT
TRBD1,TRBJ1-2,once,14,TRBV19,CASSRQGNTDGYTF,TGTGCCAGTAGTAGACAGGGGAATACCGATGGCTACACCTTC
TRBD1,TRBJ2-3,-,14,TRBV7-9,CASSAQGAPNTQYF,TGTGCCAGCAGCGCCCAGGGGGCGCCGAATACGCAGTATTTT
TRBD1,TRBJ2-7,-,16,TRBV9,CASSDPTQGVAYEQYF,TGTGCCAGCAGCGACCCAACCCAGGGGGTCGCCTACGAGCAGTACTTC
-,TRBJ1-5,-,14,TRBV2,CASRGGIPNQPQHF,TGTGCCAGCCGGGGCGGGATCCCCAATCAGCCCCAGCATTTT
TRBD2,TRBJ2-5,few,15,TRBV5-1,CASSLSSGSVETQYF,TGCGCCAGCAGCTTATCTAGCGGGAGTGTGGAGACCCAGTACTTC
TRBD2,TRBJ2-7,-,16,TRBV27,CASSLLGTSGNYEQYF,TGTGCCAGCAGTTTGCTCGGGACTAGCGGGAACTACGAGCAGTACTTC
TRBD1,TRBJ1-6,-,14,TRBV14,CASSRQGWDSPLHF,TGTGCCAGCAGCCGACAGGGGTGGGATTCACCCCTCCACTTT
TRBD2,TRBJ2-7,-,16,TRBV5-1,CASSGTGTSGNNEQYF,TGCGCCAGCAGCGGAACAGGGACTAGCGGGAACAACGAGCAGTACTTC
-,TRBJ1-6,-,16,TRBV5-1,CASSLEFAGRSSPLHF,TGCGCCAGCAGCTTGGAGTTTGCAGGGAGGAGTTCACCCCTCCACTTT
-,TRBJ1-1,few,16,TRBV19,CASSIWSGAGQGEAFF,TGTGCCAGTAGTATTTGGTCAGGTGCCGGGCAGGGTGAAGCTTTCTTT
-,TRBJ1-2,-,13,TRBV7-9,CASSPDTVYGYTF,TGTGCCAGCAGCCCGGACACAGTCTATGGCTACACCTTC
TRBD1,TRBJ2-1,-,12,TRBV5-1,CASSPGTEEQFF,TGCGCCAGCAGCCCCGGGACAGAGGAGCAGTTCTTC
TRBD2,TRBJ2-1,-,16,TRBV6-6,CASSYSTGTSGDRQFF,TGTGCCAGCAGTTACTCTACCGGGACTAGTGGGGATAGGCAGTTCTTC
-,TRBJ1-5,-,15,TRBV3-1/TRBV3-2,CASSPRGSGNQPQHF,TGTGCCAGCAGCCCCAGGGGAAGCGGCAATCAGCCCCAGCATTTT
-,TRBJ1-1,-,15,TRBV5-8,CASSLGYRTNTEAFF,TGTGCCAGCAGCTTGGGATACAGAACGAACACTGAAGCTTTCTTT
TRBD1,TRBJ2-7,-,18,TRBV5-6,CASSLNRPGQGGPYEQYF,TGTGCCAGCAGCTTGAACCGCCCGGGACAGGGCGGCCCCTACGAGCAGTACTTC
TRBD1,TRBJ2-2,few,16,TRBV2,CASSEQAGGITGELFF,TGTGCCAGCAGTGAACAGGCAGGGGGCATCACCGGGGAGCTGTTTTTT
TRBD1,TRBJ2-1,-,13,TRBV5-1,CASSGDRGRILIF,TGCGCCAGCAGCGGGGACAGGGGGCGAATTTTAATCTTC
-,TRBJ2-5,-,16,TRBV3-1/TRBV3-2,CASSQGRGMRSETQYF,TGTGCCAGCAGCCAAGGACGGGGAATGCGTTCCGAGACCCAGTACTTC
TRBD1,TRBJ2-1,-,12,TRBV6-5,CASRDRINEQFF,TGTGCCAGCAGGGACAGGATTAATGAGCAGTTCTTC
-,TRBJ1-1,-,13,TRBV29-1,CSVEHKSNTEAFF,TGCAGCGTAGAGCATAAATCAAACACTGAAGCTTTCTTT
TRBD2,TRBJ2-2,-,15,TRBV6-5,CASRAGTSGAGELFF,TGTGCCAGCAGAGCCGGGACTAGCGGGGCCGGGGAGCTGTTTTTT
TRBD1,TRBJ2-7,few,15,TRBV5-1,CASSSGTGSLGEQYF,TGCGCCAGCAGCTCCGGGACAGGGTCCCTGGGTGAGCAGTACTTC
-,TRBJ1-6,-,12,TRBV20-1,CSASTGNSPLHF,TGCAGTGCTAGTACCGGGAATTCACCCCTCCACTTT
-,TRBJ1-5,-,14,TRBV27,CASSSEPSNQPQHF,TGTGCCAGCAGTTCCGAGCCTAGCAATCAGCCCCAGCATTTT
TRBD2,TRBJ2-1,-,14,TRBV7-2,CASSSRTRTVEQFF,TGTGCCAGCAGCTCAAGGACTAGAACCGTTGAGCAGTTCTTC
TRBD2,TRBJ2-3,-,14,TRBV5-1,CASTAGGLQDTQYF,TGCGCCAGCACTGCGGGGGGACTCCAAGATACGCAGTATTTT
-,TRBJ2-2,-,13,TRBV3-1/TRBV3-2,CASSQVTTGELFF,TGTGCCAGCAGCCAAGTGACTACCGGGGAGCTGTTTTTT
TRBD1,TRBJ1-6,-,17,TRBV27,CASSRRQGENYNSPLHF,TGTGCCAGCAGTCGCAGACAGGGGGAGAATTATAATTCACCCCTCCACTTT
-,TRBJ1-1,-,13,TRBV19,CASRSDRNTEAFF,TGTGCCAGTAGGTCAGACAGAAACACTGAAGCTTTCTTT
-,TRBJ2-7,-,13,TRBV28,CASSFGAPYEQYF,TGTGCCAGCAGTTTCGGAGCCCCCTACGAGCAGTACTTC
TRBD2,TRBJ2-5,-,15,TRBV6-5,CASTRTSGNIKTQYF,TGTGCCAGCACCCGGACTAGCGGGAATATCAAGACCCAGTACTTC
-,TRBJ1-4,-,14,TRBV7-8,CASSLQGFYEKLFF,TGTGCCAGCAGCCTACAGGGTTTCTACGAAAAACTGTTTTTT
-,TRBJ2-1,few,15,TRBV5-6,CASSLGLGSYNEQFF,TGTGCCAGCAGCTTGGGACTAGGCTCCTACAATGAGCAGTTCTTC
-,TRBJ1-1,-,13,TRBV18,CASSPGPNTEAFF,TGTGCCAGCTCACCAGGGCCGAACACTGAAGCTTTCTTT
TRBD1,TRBJ1-1,once,14,TRBV19,CASLGPQGHTEAFF,TGTGCCAGCCTAGGACCACAGGGGCACACTGAAGCTTTCTTT
TRBD2,TRBJ2-3,-,16,TRBV24-1,CATSDLASGRIDTQYF,TGTGCCACCAGTGATTTGGCTAGCGGGAGGATAGATACGCAGTATTTT
-,TRBJ2-1,-,13,TRBV3-1/TRBV3-2,CASSQQQAREQFF,TGTGCCAGCAGCCAGCAACAGGCTCGGGAGCAGTTCTTC
-,TRBJ1-1,-,13,TRBV10-2,CASRYQGNTEAFF,TGCGCCAGCAGATATCAGGGGAACACTGAAGCTTTCTTT
-,TRBJ1-5,-,14,TRBV6-2/TRBV6-3,CASSYSGSGQPQHF,TGTGCCAGCAGTTACTCAGGGTCGGGGCAGCCCCAGCATTTT
-,TRBJ2-7,-,13,TRBV18,CASSPQGVGEQYF,TGTGCCAGCTCACCACAAGGGGTAGGCGAGCAGTACTTC
-,TRBJ2-4,-,13,TRBV23-1,CASSQSRGLVQYF,TGCGCCAGCAGTCAATCAAGAGGGTTGGTTCAGTACTTC
TRBD1,TRBJ1-1,few,14,TRBV6-5,CASSLGQGSSEAFF,TGTGCCAGCAGCCTGGGACAGGGGAGCTCTGAAGCTTTCTTT
-,TRBJ2-1,-,13,TRBV5-4,CASSSGGLAEQFF,TGTGCCAGCAGCAGTGGGGGCCTGGCGGAGCAGTTCTTC